This TCR beta chain was sequenced in a study of PD-1 blockade in classical Hodgkin lymphoma. Every single patient, without exception, relapsed after autologous stem cell transplantation, and brentuximab vedotin exposure varied. Best responses fell into complete response, partial response or progressive disease. Only in-frame clones appear in the TCRdb table, and some are missing; sequencing was by immunoSEQ multiplex PCR. The table has 39,000 or so clones, about 86% seen once. General study results and limits: It was reported that newly diagnosed patients had less baseline TCR diversity than healthy donors.

Deletions cut 1 base from V and 1 base from J, with 13 bases between. This CDR3 is built from 16 residues. Germline V gene lookup returns CDR1 SGHNT and CDR2 YYREEE (reference sequence). With respect to this clone: Its antigen is still unknown.

The sequences come from peripheral blood mononuclear cells (PBMCs), collected before the second cycle of nivolumab. The rearrangement joins TRBV5-4 to TRBJ2-3, with TRBD2 as a possible D gene (5 bases). This clonotype originated in a human donor with classical Hodgkin lymphoma. The CDR3 DNA reads TGTGCCAGCAGCTTGAGTAGAGGACTCGGCACAGATACGCAGTATTTT. This encodes CASSLSRGLGTDTQYF.